Shown below are 16 T cell receptor beta chains from a single sample sequenced in a study of cytomegalovirus exposure and HLA in healthy donors. Amplification used 60 Vbeta primers and 13 Jbeta primers. The data were produced by immunoSEQ multiplex PCR, yet TCRdb's version contains in-frame clones alone and is incomplete. Its clone listing holds about 160,000 clones. Source material: PBMCs. The receptors here all came from a woman aged 60-75 years in good health and CMV-seronegative.

The chain carries TRBV6-6 and TRBJ2-3, with TRBD1 matching 9 bases. Germline V CDR1 and CDR2: MNHNY, SVGAGI (reference sequence). V lost 6 bases to trimming and J lost 2 bases; unmatched junction nucleotides: 6. The CDR3 covers 15 residues. As DNA, the CDR3 is TGTGCCAGCAGACCCGGACAGGGGAACACAGATACGCAGTATTTT. This codes for CASRPGQGNTDTQYF.

The chain has TRBV19 and TRBJ1-5; 8 bases agree with TRBD1. CDR3 length: 17 amino acids. Trimming cost V 4 bases and J 1 base; bases outside gene matches: 9. Germline V gene sequence: CDR1 LNHDA, CDR2 SQIVND (reference sequence). The CDR3 bases are TGTGCCAGTAGTAGTAACAGGGGGTTCTTAAGCAATCAGCCCCAGCATTTT. Residues: CASSSNRGFLSNQPQHF.

V is TRBV6-1 and J is TRBJ2-1, with TRBD1 matching over 8 bases. This CDR3 comprises 15 residues. V was clipped by 5 bases and J by 3 bases; unmatched bases: 6. Germline-derived CDR1 and CDR2 are MNHNS and SASEGT. CDR3 bases: TGTGCCAGCAGTTCCGGACAGGGAGGCTACAATGAGCAGTTCTTC. It codes for CASSSGQGGYNEQFF.

The chain uses TRBV6-5 and TRBJ2-2; no clear D. The CDR3 is 12 amino acids. V was clipped by 8 bases and J by 5 bases, with 9 bases between them. CDR1 and CDR2 (germline): MNHEY, SVGAGI. The CDR3 coding sequence is TGTGCCAGCTGGATCGGGACCGGGGAGCTGTTTTTT. Amino acids: CASWIGTGELFF.

The J gene is TRBJ2-7, the V gene TRBV6-6; 7 bases are a match to TRBD1. CDR1 is MNHNY and CDR2 is SVGAGI in the germline V gene (reference sequence). The V and J ends lost 4 bases and 4 bases, in that order; junction bases with no gene match: 7. CDR3 length: 14 residues. The CDR3 spells CASSSTGDAYEQYF. The CDR3 nucleotides are TGTGCCAGCAGTTCCACAGGGGACGCTTACGAGCAGTACTTC.

V usage is TRBV5-4 and J usage is TRBJ2-2; D gene ambiguous. CDR1 and CDR2 from the germline V gene are SGHNT and YYREEE (reference sequence). This CDR3 is 14 amino acids long. Trimming stripped 1 base from V and 2 bases from J, with 6 bases between. CDR3 sequence reads: CASSLRSNTGELFF. CDR3 bases: TGTGCCAGCAGCTTGAGGAGTAACACCGGGGAGCTGTTTTTT.

The genes are TRBV12-5 and TRBJ1-2; the D is unclear. The germline V gene encodes CDR1 LGHNT and CDR2 FRNRAP. Between the trimmed V and J ends, which lost 1 base and 4 bases, there was a span of 7 bases. The CDR3 is 13 residues long. The CDR3 DNA sequence: TGTGCTAGTGGTTTGGGTGGGAGCTATGGCTACACCTTC. This codes for CASGLGGSYGYTF. The variable domain in full, completed from reference TRBV12-5 and TRBJ1-2, reads DARVTQTPRHKVTEMGQEVTMRCQPILGHNTVFWYRQTMMQGLELLAYFRNRAPLDDSGMPKDRFSAEMPDATLATLKIQPSEPRDSAVYFCASGLGGSYGYTFGSGTRLTVV.

The J gene is TRBJ2-1, the V gene TRBV27; 11 bases fit TRBD2. Germline loops: CDR1 MNHEY, CDR2 SMNVEV (reference sequence). V shed 5 bases, J shed 9 bases, and the junction held 6 bases outside the gene matches. The CDR3 is 14 residues long. The CDR3 sequence is CASSPVLAGGEQFF. The CDR3 region has the DNA TGTGCCAGCAGTCCCGTGCTAGCGGGAGGTGAGCAGTTCTTC.

The V and J genes are TRBV19 and TRBJ2-1; TRBD1 is a possible D gene (5 bases). This CDR3 spans 17 amino acids. Germline CDR1 and CDR2: LNHDA and SQIVND (reference sequence). Trimming cost V 5 bases and J 6 bases, with 23 bases left between them. In DNA form, the CDR3 reads TGTGCCAGTAGTTCCCGTCGTTTAGTAGTAAGGGGCAATGAGCAGTTCTTC. This gives the protein CASSSRRLVVRGNEQFF.

V is TRBV25-1 and J is TRBJ1-4; tentatively, D is TRBD1 (5 bases). From germline, CDR1 is MGHDK and CDR2 SYGVNS. The ends were cut back, 3 bases at V and 4 bases at J, with 15 bases in the middle. CDR3 length equals 16 residues. The CDR3 DNA is TGTGCCAGCAGTGACCCCCCTGCAGGGATTAATGAAAAACTGTTTTTT. This sequence encodes CASSDPPAGINEKLFF.

The chain couples TRBV30 to TRBJ1-2; a weak D match, TRBD1 (5 bases). The CDR3 length is 13 residues. Trimming pared 0 bases from V and 8 bases from J, leaving 13 bases between. Germline V gene sequence: CDR1 GTSNPN, CDR2 SVGIG (reference sequence). CDR3 amino acids: CAWSVQVVEGYTF. CDR3 nucleotide sequence: TGTGCCTGGAGTGTACAGGTAGTTGAAGGCTACACCTTC.

V and J are TRBV5-1 and TRBJ1-1, with a weak D call TRBD1 (6 bases). Germline V gives CDR1 SGHRS, CDR2 YFSETQ. The CDR3 spans 15 residues. The V gene lost 4 bases and the J gene lost 3 bases, with 16 bases spanning the gap. The DNA of the CDR3 is TGCGCCAGCAGCCTAAGGACAGACTTTGACACTGAAGCTTTCTTT. Amino acid sequence: CASSLRTDFDTEAFF.

V and J are TRBV29-1 and TRBJ1-2; D ambiguous. The CDR3 loop spans 11 amino acids. Per germline, CDR1 SQVTM and CDR2 ANQGSEA. V gave up 4 bases and J gave up 6 bases, with 9 bases separating them. DNA for the CDR3: TGCAGCGTTGCCGCCGGGGATGGCTACACCTTC. It is translated as CSVAAGDGYTF.

The V gene is TRBV7-3, the J gene TRBJ2-1; 10 bases agree with TRBD2. The CDR3 length is 16 residues. Germline-derived CDR1 and CDR2 are SGHTA and FQGTGA. The trim removed 4 bases at V and 7 bases at J, leaving 10 bases unmatched. The CDR3 here is CASSSAGGRGGNEQFF. CDR3 nucleotide sequence: TGTGCCAGCAGCTCAGCGGGGGGGCGAGGGGGAAATGAGCAGTTCTTC.

V gene TRBV27 combines with J gene TRBJ2-7; 7 positions match TRBD1. CDR3 length equals 16 residues. The germline gives CDR1 MNHEY, CDR2 SMNVEV (reference sequence). Unmatched junction bases numbered 8, after V lost 0 bases and J lost 3 bases. The CDR3 nucleotides read TGTGCCAGCAGTTTATCGTCAAGAGGGGGCGGCTACGAGCAGTACTTC. Its translation is CASSLSSRGGGYEQYF.

The chain carries TRBV7-9 and TRBJ2-3; 10 nucleotides agree with TRBD1. The trim removed 4 bases at V and 0 bases at J, leaving 4 bases unmatched. This CDR3 contains 16 residues. CDR1 is SEHNR and CDR2 is FQNEAQ in the germline V gene (reference sequence). The CDR3 region is CASSSGQGISTDTQYF. For the CDR3, the DNA is TGTGCCAGCAGCTCGGGACAGGGGATTAGCACAGATACGCAGTATTTT.